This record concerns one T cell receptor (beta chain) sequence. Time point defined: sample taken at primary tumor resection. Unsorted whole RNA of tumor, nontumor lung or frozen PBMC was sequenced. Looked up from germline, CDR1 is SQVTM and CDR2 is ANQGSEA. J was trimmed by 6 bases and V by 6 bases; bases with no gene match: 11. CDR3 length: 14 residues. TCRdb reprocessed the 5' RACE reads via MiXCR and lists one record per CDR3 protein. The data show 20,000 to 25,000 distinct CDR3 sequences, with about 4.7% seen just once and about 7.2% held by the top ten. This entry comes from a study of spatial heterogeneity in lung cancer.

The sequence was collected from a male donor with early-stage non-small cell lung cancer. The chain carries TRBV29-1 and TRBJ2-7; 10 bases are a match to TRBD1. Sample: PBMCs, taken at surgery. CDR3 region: CSVSSGTGEREQYF. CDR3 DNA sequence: TGCAGCGTCTCGTCCGGGACAGGGGAACGCGAGCAGTACTTC.